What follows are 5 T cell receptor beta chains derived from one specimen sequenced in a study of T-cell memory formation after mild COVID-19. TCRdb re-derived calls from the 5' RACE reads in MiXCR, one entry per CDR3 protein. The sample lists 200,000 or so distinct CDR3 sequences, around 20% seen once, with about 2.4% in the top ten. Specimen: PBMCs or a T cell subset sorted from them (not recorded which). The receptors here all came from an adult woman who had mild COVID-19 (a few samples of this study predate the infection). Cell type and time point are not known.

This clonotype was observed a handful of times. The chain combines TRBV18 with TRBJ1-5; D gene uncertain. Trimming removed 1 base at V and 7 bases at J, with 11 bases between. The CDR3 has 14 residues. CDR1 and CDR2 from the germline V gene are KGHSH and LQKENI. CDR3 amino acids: CASSPLTARQPQHF. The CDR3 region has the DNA TGTGCCAGCTCACCACTGACGGCGCGACAGCCCCAGCATTTT.

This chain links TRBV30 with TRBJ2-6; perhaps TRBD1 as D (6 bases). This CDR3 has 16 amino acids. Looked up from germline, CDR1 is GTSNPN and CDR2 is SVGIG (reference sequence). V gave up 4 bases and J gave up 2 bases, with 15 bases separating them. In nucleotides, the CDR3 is TGTGCCTGGAACCACAGGGAGTTGACTGGGGCCAACGTCCTGACTTTC. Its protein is CAWNHRELTGANVLTF.

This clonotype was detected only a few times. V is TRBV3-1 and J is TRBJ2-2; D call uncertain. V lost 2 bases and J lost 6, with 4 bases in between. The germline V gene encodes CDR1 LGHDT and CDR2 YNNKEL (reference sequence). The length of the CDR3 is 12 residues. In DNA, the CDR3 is TGTGCCAGCAGCCAAAGACCCGGGGAGCTGTTTTTT. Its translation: CASSQRPGELFF. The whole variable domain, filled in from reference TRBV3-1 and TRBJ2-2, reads DTAVSQTPKYLVTQMGNDKSIKCEQNLGHDTMYWYKQDSKKFLKIMFSYNNKELIINETVPNRFSPKSPDKAHLNLHINSLELGDSAVYFCASSQRPGELFFGEGSRLTVL.

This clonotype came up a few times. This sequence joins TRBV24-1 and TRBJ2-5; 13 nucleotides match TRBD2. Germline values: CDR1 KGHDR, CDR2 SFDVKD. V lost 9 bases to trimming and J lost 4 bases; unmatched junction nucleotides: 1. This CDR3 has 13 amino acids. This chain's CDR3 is CATGLAGVETQYF. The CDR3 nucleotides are TGTGCCACCGGACTAGCGGGAGTAGAGACCCAGTACTTC.

This chain's CDR3 is CASSLVGQGILGSTEAFF. In DNA, the CDR3 is TGTGCCAGCAGCTTAGTAGGACAGGGTATTTTAGGGAGCACTGAAGCTTTCTTT. This chain joins TRBV7-9 and TRBJ1-1; 8 nucleotides line up with TRBD1. The germline V gene has CDR1 SEHNR and CDR2 FQNEAQ (reference sequence). The CDR3 spans 18 residues. V gave up 1 base and J gave up 4 bases; unmatched junction bases: 14. Filled out from reference TRBV7-9 and TRBJ1-1, the complete variable domain reads DTGVSQNPRHKITKRGQNVTFRCDPISEHNRLYWYRQTLGQGPEFLTYFQNEAQLEKSRLLSDRFSAERPKGSFSTLEIQRTEQGDSAMYLCASSLVGQGILGSTEAFFGQGTRLTVV.